This entry concerns a single TCR beta chain. This entry belongs to a study of blood T cell repertoires in COVID-19. Across the study: The study drew acute and convalescent COVID-19 samples from the United States, Italy and Spain. T cells, B-cell-depleted T cells, or PBMCs provided the cDNA or gDNA that served as material.

Per the original data handling: Amplification from reference gene primers served as the basis for estimated nucleated cell counts. Sequenced by immunoSEQ multiplex PCR; TCRdb stores in-frame clones only, minus some. V and J calls and clone size are those listed in that table; D and trimming were worked out from the DNA. The data hold 30,000 to 40,000 clones, with about 85% observed a single time. Sequenced: peripheral blood. The sequence derives from a human donor with acute or convalescent COVID-19. The donor label of this sample is uncertain.

CDR3 protein: CASNGQGQGPEEQYF. Written as DNA, the CDR3 is TGTGCCAGCAACGGCCAGGGCCAAGGCCCTGAGGAGCAGTACTTC. V and J are TRBV2 and TRBJ2-7; possibly TRBD1 for D (5 bases). V was shortened by 7 bases and J by 7 bases, with 23 bases between the two germline ends. Germline lookup yields CDR1 SNHLY and CDR2 FYNNEI. The CDR3 length is 15 residues.